This is a list of T cell receptor beta chains from one sample in a study of cytomegalovirus exposure and HLA in healthy donors. The assay was immunoSEQ multiplex PCR, and TCRdb's table has in-frame clones only and misses some. The sample carries about 200,000 clones, roughly 80% recorded once. Sequencing used PBMCs. The receptors were sampled from a man aged 25 to 45 in good health and CMV-seronegative. Both conserved end residues are part of each CDR3. D genes are given only for firm matches. Part of the rows lack a size; the others show once, few, many or a class for expanded clones.

J gene | D gene | V gene | clone size | CDR3 protein | CDR3 DNA
TRBJ2-3 | - | TRBV18 | - | CASSSTSSTQYF | TGTGCCAGCTCTTCGACTAGTTCTACGCAGTATTTT
TRBJ1-6 | - | TRBV15 | - | CATSGGGYNSPLHF | TGTGCCACCAGCGGTGGGGGGTATAATTCACCCCTCCACTTT
TRBJ1-1 | - | TRBV5-1 | - | CASSDSRTEAFF | TGCGCCAGCAGCGATAGCAGAACTGAAGCTTTCTTT
TRBJ1-4 | TRBD1 | TRBV5-5 | - | CASSLRQGDEKLFF | TGTGCCAGCAGCTTGCGACAGGGGGATGAAAAACTGTTTTTT
TRBJ2-7 | - | TRBV7-8 | - | CASSTPEGGALYEQYF | TGTGCCAGCAGCACCCCTGAGGGGGGGGCCTTATACGAGCAGTACTTC
TRBJ2-5 | TRBD1 | TRBV28 | - | CASSPLGQGLQETQYF | TGTGCCAGCAGTCCCCTTGGACAGGGCCTCCAAGAGACCCAGTACTTC
TRBJ2-6 | - | TRBV5-1 | - | CASSLVRAVRGASVLTF | TGCGCCAGCAGCTTGGTACGAGCGGTCCGGGGGGCCAGCGTCCTGACTTTC
TRBJ2-1 | - | TRBV4-2 | few | CASSQPPWTPRSPYNEQFF | TGTGCCAGCAGCCAACCTCCTTGGACACCTCGTTCGCCCTACAATGAGCAGTTCTTC
TRBJ2-5 | - | TRBV7-6 | once | CAGRPTGGAQETQYF | TGTGCCGGCAGGCCCACAGGAGGGGCCCAAGAGACCCAGTACTTC
TRBJ1-1 | - | TRBV6-5 | - | CASSYSPQGSVEAFF | TGTGCCAGCAGTTACTCACCTCAGGGGTCGGTTGAAGCTTTCTTT
TRBJ2-5 | TRBD2 | TRBV15 | - | CATSRTLAGGQETQYF | TGTGCCACCAGCAGAACACTAGCGGGGGGACAAGAGACCCAGTACTTC
TRBJ1-6 | TRBD1 | TRBV6-5 | few | CASSRDSWNSPLHF | TGTGCCAGCAGTCGGGACAGCTGGAATTCACCCCTCCACTTT
TRBJ2-2 | - | TRBV7-9 | once | CASSAGQTNTGELFF | TGTGCCAGCAGCGCCGGACAGACGAACACCGGGGAGCTGTTTTTT
TRBJ2-3 | TRBD2 | TRBV9 | - | CASSTTSGGNTDTQYF | TGTGCCAGCAGCACAACTAGCGGGGGGAACACAGATACGCAGTATTTT
TRBJ1-2 | - | TRBV6-1 | once | CASHPSRGAYGYTF | TGTGCCAGTCACCCAAGTCGGGGGGCCTATGGCTACACCTTC
TRBJ2-1 | TRBD1 | TRBV2 | - | CASRQQGNEQFF | TGTGCCAGCAGGCAACAGGGGAATGAGCAGTTCTTC
TRBJ2-1 | - | TRBV7-6 | - | CASSLGALSSYNEQFF | TGTGCCAGCAGCCTGGGGGCTTTAAGCTCCTACAATGAGCAGTTCTTC
TRBJ2-7 | TRBD2 | TRBV19 | - | CASSLTGGPTEQYF | TGTGCCAGTTCTCTGACGGGGGGGCCGACCGAGCAGTACTTC
TRBJ2-7 | TRBD1 | TRBV5-1 | few | CASSLDRVEQYF | TGCGCCAGCAGCCTCGACAGGGTTGAGCAGTACTTC
TRBJ1-4 | - | TRBV7-9 | - | CASSLVTGSKEKLFF | TGTGCCAGCAGCTTAGTTACAGGGTCGAAGGAAAAACTGTTTTTT
TRBJ2-7 | TRBD1 | TRBV6-1 | - | CATDLGQIYEQYF | TGTGCCACCGATTTGGGACAGATCTACGAGCAGTACTTC
TRBJ2-7 | TRBD1 | TRBV6-5 | - | CASSATGGIYEQYF | TGTGCCAGCAGCGCGACAGGGGGTATCTACGAGCAGTACTTC
TRBJ1-5 | TRBD1 | TRBV18 | - | CASSPEGAGNQPQHF | TGTGCCAGCTCACCAGAGGGGGCAGGCAATCAGCCCCAGCATTTT
TRBJ2-3 | - | TRBV10-3 | - | CAISEARGLGTDTQYF | TGTGCCATCAGTGAGGCCCGAGGCTTGGGCACAGATACGCAGTATTTT
TRBJ1-2 | - | TRBV4-1 | - | CASSHLGRSGSNYGYTF | TGCGCCAGCAGCCACCTCGGTCGGTCGGGGTCTAACTATGGCTACACCTTC
TRBJ2-5 | - | TRBV6-1 | few | CASSYLETQYF | TGTGCCAGCAGTTATTTGGAGACCCAGTACTTC
TRBJ2-7 | TRBD1 | TRBV6-1 | - | CASSDSDRGSYEQYF | TGTGCCAGCAGTGATTCGGACAGGGGTTCCTACGAGCAGTACTTC
TRBJ2-7 | TRBD1 | TRBV6-6 | - | CASRIPGQSYEQYF | TGTGCCAGCAGAATTCCGGGACAGTCCTACGAGCAGTACTTC
TRBJ2-3 | TRBD1 | TRBV4-3 | - | CASSQGTGPTDTQYF | TGCGCCAGCAGCCAAGGGACAGGGCCCACAGATACGCAGTATTTT
TRBJ1-4 | - | TRBV2 | - | CASSEKPWGDEKLFF | TGTGCCAGCAGTGAAAAGCCGTGGGGGGATGAAAAACTGTTTTTT
TRBJ1-2 | TRBD1 | TRBV25-1 | - | CASAGTARGGYTF | TGTGCCAGCGCCGGGACAGCACGAGGGGGCTACACCTTC
TRBJ2-3 | - | TRBV28 | - | CASSLRQFTDTQYF | TGTGCCAGCAGTCTTAGACAGTTCACAGATACGCAGTATTTT
TRBJ1-1 | - | TRBV7-9 | few | CASSLEGKWTEAFF | TGTGCCAGCAGCTTAGAGGGGAAATGGACTGAAGCTTTCTTT
TRBJ1-1 | - | TRBV5-1 | - | CASSPEAPGMNTEAFF | TGCGCCAGCAGCCCTGAGGCCCCGGGGATGAACACTGAAGCTTTCTTT
TRBJ2-2 | - | TRBV29-1 | - | CSVVPDNTGELFF | TGCAGCGTTGTACCAGATAACACCGGGGAGCTGTTTTTT
TRBJ1-1 | - | TRBV5-1 | - | CASSSRGTEAFF | TGCGCCAGCAGCTCGCGGGGAACTGAAGCTTTCTTT
TRBJ1-1 | - | TRBV5-6 | - | CASSFGGQNLEAFF | TGTGCCAGCAGCTTCGGCGGCCAGAACCTTGAAGCTTTCTTT
TRBJ2-4 | - | TRBV27 | - | CASSVTGSLAKNIQYF | TGTGCCAGCTCGGTAACAGGAAGCCTAGCCAAAAACATTCAGTACTTC
TRBJ1-6 | - | TRBV4-2 | - | CASSQGRESPLHF | TGTGCCAGCAGCCAAGGAAGGGAGTCACCCCTCCACTTT
TRBJ2-5 | TRBD1 | TRBV7-7 | - | CASSLRDRVQETQYF | TGTGCTAGCAGCCTCCGGGACAGGGTCCAAGAGACCCAGTACTTC
TRBJ1-4 | - | TRBV6-4 | once | CASSDSRVVKTNEKLFF | TGTGCCAGCAGTGACTCCCGGGTAGTGAAAACTAATGAAAAACTGTTTTTT
TRBJ1-5 | - | TRBV29-1 | - | CSVVSAEDNQPQHF | TGCAGCGTTGTGTCAGCCGAGGACAATCAGCCCCAGCATTTT
TRBJ2-7 | - | TRBV14 | - | CASSRSHIEEQYF | TGTGCCAGCAGCCGAAGTCATATAGAAGAGCAGTACTTC